These 19 T cell receptor beta chains came from one sample sequenced in a study of hypomethylating agent response in myelodysplastic syndrome. Clones were sequenced by immunoSEQ multiplex PCR, and TCRdb holds only the in-frame ones, with some missing. Among several thousand clones, about 85% were seen once, and the ten largest hold more than 13%. The sequences come from bone marrow, collected before or after starting hypomethylating agent treatment for myelodysplastic syndrome (not recorded which). The receptors shown here come from a human donor with myelodysplastic syndrome.

V and J are TRBV7-9 and TRBJ1-4; 9 nucleotides line up with TRBD1. Germline values: CDR1 SEHNR, CDR2 FQNEAQ (reference sequence). V gave up 5 bases and J gave up 0 bases; unmatched junction bases: 7. The CDR3 covers 17 residues. CDR3 residues: CASSPGTGSSTNEKLFF. The DNA for the CDR3 is TGTGCCAGCAGCCCCGGGACAGGGAGTTCAACTAATGAAAAACTGTTTTTT.

The rearrangement links TRBV19 to TRBJ2-3; 11 positions agree with TRBD2. This CDR3 spans 15 amino acids. Germline V gene data show CDR1 as LNHDA and CDR2 as SQIVND (reference sequence). J lost 6 bases, V lost 8 bases, and 10 bases had no gene match. The CDR3 region has the DNA TGTGCCAGTTCTCGACTAGCGGGGCGGGGTGATACGCAGTATTTT. Amino acid sequence: CASSRLAGRGDTQYF. The full variable domain, rest sourced from reference TRBV19 and TRBJ2-3, is DGGITQSPKYLFRKEGQNVTLSCEQNLNHDAMYWYRQDPGQGLRLIYYSQIVNDFQKGDIAEGYSVSREKKESFPLTVTSAQKNPTAFYLCASSRLAGRGDTQYFGPGTRLTVL.

This sequence joins TRBV4-3 and TRBJ1-5; the match to TRBD1 covers 7 bases. This CDR3 spans 15 amino acids. Germline CDR1 reads LGHNA; CDR2 reads YSLEER. J lost 5 bases, V lost 1 base, and 5 bases had no gene match. The CDR3 here is CASSQAQGSHQPQHF. The CDR3 region has the DNA TGCGCCAGCAGCCAAGCACAGGGGAGCCATCAGCCCCAGCATTTT.

CDR3 nucleotides: TGCGCCAGCAGCCAAGACAGGTCGAGCACAGATACGCAGTATTTT. This translates into CASSQDRSSTDTQYF. The genes are TRBV4-1 and TRBJ2-3; D call uncertain. The CDR3 has 15 residues. Germline V gene lookup returns CDR1 MGHRA and CDR2 YSYEKL. V lost 0 bases, J lost 0 bases, and 7 bases lay in between.

The chain is built from TRBV6-5 and TRBJ1-4, with D perhaps matching TRBD1 (6 bases). This CDR3 is built from 16 residues. In germline, CDR1 is MNHEY, CDR2 SVGAGI. Trimming pared 4 bases from V and 5 bases from J, leaving 17 bases between. DNA for the CDR3: TGTGCCAGCAGTTCGGGGACATTGGGGGGGAATGAAAAACTGTTTTTT. It specifies CASSSGTLGGNEKLFF.

V usage is TRBV11-3 and J usage is TRBJ2-7; D possibly uses TRBD1 or TRBD2 (5 bases each). The germline V and J ends were trimmed by 2 bases and 6 bases, with 11 bases remaining between them. The CDR3 spans 13 residues. Germline V lookup: CDR1 SGHNT, CDR2 YENEEA. Here the CDR3 reads CASSLSFGGEQYF. CDR3 nucleotides: TGTGCCAGCAGCTTAAGTTTTGGGGGCGAGCAGTACTTC. Full variable domain (remainder filled in from reference TRBV11-3 and TRBJ2-7): EAGVVQSPRYKIIEKKQPVAFWCNPISGHNTLYWYLQNLGQGPELLIRYENEEAVDDSQLPKDRFSAERLKGVDSTLKIQPAELGDSAVYLCASSLSFGGEQYFGPGTRLTVT.

The chain combines TRBV6-4 with TRBJ1-2; D gene uncertain. This CDR3 is built from 16 residues. V lost 7 bases and J lost 0, with 18 bases in between. Germline V lookup: CDR1 MRHNA, CDR2 SNTAGT. CDR3 residues: CASTPGGSGPNYGYTF. CDR3 nucleotides: TGTGCCAGCACCCCAGGAGGATCCGGGCCTAACTATGGCTACACCTTC.

The chain uses TRBV5-1 and TRBJ2-2; no clear D gene. Germline CDR1 reads SGHRS; CDR2 reads YFSETQ. The CDR3 spans 16 residues. Trimming removed 1 base from V and 1 base from J, with 11 bases in between. CDR3 bases: TGCGCCAGCAGCTTGAAAGTGACGGAGAACACCGGGGAGCTGTTTTTT. As protein: CASSLKVTENTGELFF.

The V and J genes are TRBV7-2 and TRBJ1-2; TRBD1 agrees at 8 bases. The CDR3 runs 15 residues. Germline lookup yields CDR1 SGHTA and CDR2 FQGNSA. Trimming cost V 3 bases and J 4 bases; bases outside gene matches: 7. The CDR3 sequence is CASSLTGVFSYGYTF. DNA of the CDR3: TGTGCCAGCAGCTTGACAGGGGTATTTAGCTATGGCTACACCTTC.

To note about this clone: Mismatch with germline at one junction end may stem from a read error. This chain links TRBV7-7 with TRBJ2-5; 9 nucleotides match TRBD2. Germline-derived CDR1 and CDR2 are SSHAT and FNYEAQ (reference sequence). This CDR3 has 14 amino acids. The CDR3 bases are TGTGCTAGCAGCTTAGCGGGGGTACAAGAGACCCAGTACTTC. This gives the protein CASSLAGVQETQYF.

The V and J genes are TRBV21-1 and TRBJ1-1; the D call TRBD1 from the table was never checked on the DNA. TRBV21-1 is labeled a pseudogene. The CDR3 runs 15 residues. CDR3 DNA sequence: TGTGCCAGCCCAGGGGTCTTCAGGGAGAACACTGAAGCTTTCTTT. Amino acids: CASPGVFRENTEAFF.

V gene TRBV27 combines with J gene TRBJ2-6; D is perhaps TRBD1 or TRBD2 (7 bases each). Looked up from germline, CDR1 is MNHEY and CDR2 is SMNVEV (reference sequence). V was clipped by 5 bases and J by 0 bases, with 17 bases between them. The CDR3 has 18 residues. In nucleotides, the CDR3 is TGTGCCAGCAGTCTCTACAGGGGAGGGGGCTCTGGGGCCAACGTCCTGACTTTC. It translates to CASSLYRGGGSGANVLTF.

The genes are TRBV29-1 and TRBJ1-1, with 8 bases identical to TRBD1. Germline lookup yields CDR1 SQVTM and CDR2 ANQGSEA. CDR3 size: 14 residues. After removal of 8 bases from V and 1 base from J, the junction contained 9 bases not matched to a gene. DNA for the CDR3: TGCAGCATTTACCGGACAGGGCGGAACACTGAAGCTTTCTTT. Protein: CSIYRTGRNTEAFF.

This clone came up once. CDR3 sequence (DNA): TGTGCCAGCAGCTCCACAGATACGCAGTATTTT. It is translated as CASSSTDTQYF. The rearrangement links TRBV5-6 to TRBJ2-3; D not resolved. The CDR3 totals 11 residues. The germline V and J ends were trimmed by 3 bases and 2 bases, with 1 base remaining between them. Germline V CDR1 and CDR2: SGHDT, YYEEEE.

The chain recombines TRBV2 with TRBJ1-6; tentatively, D is TRBD1 (5 bases). The CDR3 extends over 15 amino acids. Germline assignment: CDR1 SNHLY and CDR2 FYNNEI. V was trimmed by 3 bases and J by 2 bases, leaving 8 bases between them. The chain's CDR3 is CASSERGTYNSPLHF. The CDR3 DNA is TGTGCCAGCAGTGAGAGGGGCACCTATAATTCACCCCTCCACTTT.

This rearrangement joins TRBV18 to TRBJ2-7; 7 nucleotides agree with TRBD1. With V trimmed by 3 bases and J by 4 bases, 6 bases remained unmatched. Germline lookup yields CDR1 KGHSH and CDR2 LQKENI. The CDR3 loop spans 14 amino acids. This CDR3 reads CASSPTDREYEQYV. The CDR3 coding sequence is TGTGCCAGCTCACCGACAGACAGGGAGTACGAGCAGTACGTC.

The chain joins TRBV7-2 to TRBJ2-3; no clear D gene. This CDR3 spans 14 amino acids. V dropped 5 bases and J dropped 10 bases, with 19 bases sitting between them. Germline V CDR1 and CDR2: SGHTA, FQGNSA. CDR3 region: CASSVTDGATAQYF. The CDR3 nucleotides read TGTGCCAGCAGCGTAACGGACGGAGCTACGGCGCAGTATTTT.

This clone is large (0.1 to 1%) by share. The chain employs TRBV18 and TRBJ1-3; D possibly corresponds to TRBD1 (5 bases). The CDR3 loop spans 19 amino acids. CDR1 is KGHSH and CDR2 is LQKENI in the germline V gene. V was shortened by 6 bases and J by 4 bases, with 28 bases between the two germline ends. CDR3 in DNA: TGTGCCAGCTCTATCGACATTGTCACCGTAGTCGACAGAGGAAACACCATATATTTT. Translated: CASSIDIVTVVDRGNTIYF.

The chain uses TRBV12-2 and TRBJ1-6. TRBV12-2 is a known pseudogene. The CDR3 totals 15 residues. CDR3 region: CANSNPDVCISPLHF. In nucleotides, the CDR3 is TGTGCAAATTCGAACCCGGATGTTTGCATTTCACCCCTCCACTTT.